The text below deals with one TCR beta chain. These data are taken from a study of shared clonotypes between healthy human individuals. Trimming removed 3 bases at V and 1 base at J, with 18 bases between. The CDR3 consists of 17 residues. Looked up from germline, CDR1 is SGHDN and CDR2 is FVKESK. The assay was immunoSEQ multiplex PCR, and TCRdb's table has in-frame clones only and misses some. Of approximately 2,000,000 clones in the sample, around 93% are singletons; the top ten hold around 1.8%. CD45RO-negative, CCR7-selected cells formed the naive CD8 fraction, which excluded terminally differentiated effector memory CD45RA+ cells.

The chain employs TRBV14 and TRBJ1-2; D uncertain. The clonotype originates from a young man in good health. Some clones in this sample may be carry-over from other donors' samples. Specimen: naive CD8+ T cells from PBMCs. The CDR3 DNA sequence: TGTGCCAGCAGCCAGGCTACGAACCGGCTCGGTAACTATGGCTACACCTTC. Translated, it gives CASSQATNRLGNYGYTF.